The T cell receptor (beta chain) described here comes from a study of T cells in localized non-small cell lung cancer. Study-level points and caveats: Clonality peaked in uninvolved adjacent lung rather than tumor. Since sequencing was restricted to only one region of the tumor, intratumor heterogeneity remains a possibility. Adjacent lung was found to contain a median about 55 of the top 100 tumor clones. Longer overall survival was associated with a higher density of T cells in the blood.

This CDR3 spans 14 amino acids. V lost 5 bases and J 7 bases, leaving 12 bases between the germline ends. Per germline, CDR1 SEHNR and CDR2 FQNEAQ (reference sequence). About this clone: What it recognizes is unknown.

TCRdb's table, derived via immunoSEQ multiplex PCR, lists solely in-frame clones and lacks some. The sample has about 15,000 clones, roughly 80% seen once. The TCR originated in a female donor older than 55 with stage I squamous cell lung carcinoma. The sample in question was peripheral blood, obtained before any cancer treatment. The V gene is TRBV7-9, the J gene TRBJ1-6, with D hard to call. This CDR3 reads CASSRSSGNSPLHF. CDR3 DNA sequence: TGTGCCAGCAGCCGGTCATCTGGAAATTCACCCCTCCACTTT. Full variable domain (outside the CDR3, taken from reference TRBV7-9 and TRBJ1-6): DTGVSQNPRHKITKRGQNVTFRCDPISEHNRLYWYRQTLGQGPEFLTYFQNEAQLEKSRLLSDRFSAERPKGSFSTLEIQRTEQGDSAMYLCASSRSSGNSPLHFGNGTRLTVT.